The 10 T cell receptor beta chains below were found in one sample sequenced in a study of human T cells and chemical hapten exposure (dated by TCRdb to the early 2020s). The library was built by means of RACE. The sequencing machine was a NextSeq 500. The public sequencing data were trimmed at Q25 with fastp and processed into clonotypes with MiXCR by TCRdb, which kept only in-frame beta chains. Entries are consolidated by CDR3 protein sequence, retaining the most common genes and DNA. This sample lists over 45,000 distinct CDR3 sequences; about 4.5% were detected once. About 1.5% of the sample belongs to the ten largest clones. Per the publication, the time point label means: healthy volunteer bleed at 2 weeks. Total RNA was extracted from unfractionated whole blood collected in Tempus Blood RNA tubes. Sample: whole blood. Receptors originate from a female donor in good health. Some clones in this sample may be carry-over from other donors' samples.

This clonotype was counted at least ten times. The chain has TRBV12-3 or TRBV12-4 and TRBJ1-2; TRBD1 is a possible D gene (5 bases). With 5 bases removed from V and 2 bases from J, the gap between germline ends came to 9 bases. This CDR3 is 13 amino acids long. The CDR3 is CASSPGRNYGYTF. CDR3 nucleotides: TGTGCCAGCAGTCCGGGACGGAACTATGGCTACACCTTC.

This clonotype was counted only a few times. The chain has TRBV6-6 and TRBJ1-6; possible D gene TRBD1, 6 bases. Looked up from germline, CDR1 is MNHNY and CDR2 is SVGAGI (reference sequence). Deletions cut 5 bases from V and 1 base from J, with 12 bases between. This CDR3 has 16 amino acids. The CDR3 loop is CASSPTGSSYNSPLHF. CDR3 DNA: TGTGCCAGCAGTCCGACAGGCTCATCCTATAATTCACCCCTCCACTTT.

V is TRBV28 and J is TRBJ2-7, with 7 bases fitting TRBD1. This CDR3 spans 16 amino acids. The germline V gene has CDR1 MDHEN and CDR2 SYDVKM. V shed 6 bases, J shed 4 bases, and the junction held 15 bases outside the gene matches. CDR3 loop: CASSSSRDSEGYEQYF. Written as DNA, the CDR3 is TGTGCCAGCAGCTCATCCCGGGACAGCGAAGGTTACGAGCAGTACTTC.

The chain combines TRBV28 with TRBJ1-6, with a weak D call TRBD1 (5 bases). This CDR3 contains 16 residues. Trimming removed 4 bases from V and 8 bases from J, with 18 bases in between. CDR1 is MDHEN and CDR2 is SYDVKM in the germline V gene. The CDR3 is CASSSDRVDIDSPLHF. In DNA form, the CDR3 reads TGTGCCAGCAGTTCCGACAGAGTAGATATAGATTCACCCCTCCACTTT.

This clonotype was detected many times. The chain joins TRBV6-6 to TRBJ1-5, with TRBD1 as a possible D gene (5 bases). Germline V gene data show CDR1 as MNHNY and CDR2 as SVGAGI (reference sequence). Trimming shortened V by 2 bases and J by 2 bases, and 16 bases separated the two germline ends. The CDR3 has 17 amino acids. In DNA, the CDR3 is TGTGCCAGCAGTTACGGCCCTCGGGGGAGTCGCAATCAGCCCCAGCATTTT. Protein: CASSYGPRGSRNQPQHF.

Of note for this clonotype: A much larger clonotype is one base distant, so this may be a read error. The V call is TRBV12-3 or TRBV12-4, the J call TRBJ2-7; no clear D gene. V lost 6 bases, J lost 5 bases, and 14 bases lay in between. The CDR3 spans 13 residues. The CDR3: CASSQTQPDEQYF. Here the CDR3 DNA reads TGTGCCAGCAGCCAGACACAGCCCGACGAGCAGTACTTC.

Details on this clonotype: The junction shows a germline mismatch at one end, possibly a read error. The chain carries TRBV12-3 or TRBV12-4 and TRBJ2-1; the D gene is possibly TRBD2 (7 bases). This CDR3 region has 15 residues. DNA for the CDR3: TGTGCCAGCAGTTCGTCGAGGGGGGGGTACAATGAGCAGCTCTTC. It specifies CASSSSRGGYNEQLF.

This clonotype turned up a few times. This chain connects TRBV14 to TRBJ1-1; perhaps TRBD1 as D (5 bases). The ends were cut back, 4 bases at V and 4 bases at J, with 13 bases in the middle. Germline V gene data show CDR1 as SGHDN and CDR2 as FVKESK. This CDR3 has 14 residues. The CDR3 DNA follows: TGTGCCAGCAGCCCCTCAGCGAGGGGCACTGAAGCTTTCTTT. It codes for CASSPSARGTEAFF.

The table lists this clonotype with many counts. The rearrangement uses TRBV29-1 and TRBJ2-3; D tentatively reads TRBD1 or TRBD2 (5 bases each). The V end lost 4 bases, the J end lost 5 bases, and 13 bases lay between the germline ends. The germline gives CDR1 SQVTM, CDR2 ANQGSEA. This CDR3 has 13 residues. CDR3: CSVAGGGRDTQYF. CDR3 DNA: TGCAGCGTTGCTGGTGGGGGTCGAGATACGCAGTATTTT.

This clonotype was detected many times. The chain uses TRBV6-2 or TRBV6-3 and TRBJ1-1; 9 bases are a match to TRBD1. CDR3 length: 14 amino acids. The germline V gene encodes CDR1 MNHEY and CDR2 SVGEGT. The V segment lost 11 bases and the J segment 0 bases; nucleotides outside the gene matches: 7. In DNA, the CDR3 is TGTGCCTCGGACAGGGGAAGGATGAACACTGAAGCTTTCTTT. Amino acid sequence: CASDRGRMNTEAFF.